A single sample gave rise to the 7 T cell receptor beta chains below, sequenced in a study of beta chain features in type 1 diabetes. Study results and caveats: Shorter TCRB CDR3s, moderately but significantly so, marked every one of the four CD4+ subsets in Type 1 diabetes patients.

No antigen has been assigned to these receptors. The whole isolated RNA underwent reverse transcription, so sequencing captured expressed TCRB transcripts. Measured with immunoSEQ multiplex PCR; TCRdb has only the in-frame clones, and not every one. The sample lists 630,000 or so clones; around an eighth were seen once. Sequencing was done on a sample of naive CD4+ T cells from blood. Source of these receptors: a man aged 18-30 years with type 1 diabetes.

V usage is TRBV5-6 and J usage is TRBJ2-2; tentatively, D is TRBD1 (6 bases). The CDR3 is 14 amino acids. The V gene's germline CDR1 is SGHDT and CDR2 YYEEEE. Trimming stripped 3 bases from V and 6 bases from J, with 12 bases between. The CDR3: CASSSLEGAGELFF. In nucleotides, the CDR3 is TGTGCCAGCAGCTCATTAGAGGGGGCCGGGGAGCTGTTTTTT.

The table lists this clone with a few counts. This sample includes further DNA sequences coding for the same CDR3. V gene TRBV10-3 combines with J gene TRBJ2-5, with D tentatively TRBD1 (5 bases). The germline V gene encodes CDR1 ENHRY and CDR2 SYGVKD. V gave up 2 bases and J gave up 2 bases, with 9 bases separating them. The length of the CDR3 is 14 residues. CDR3 residues: CAISESPGQETQYF. DNA of the CDR3: TGTGCCATCAGTGAGAGTCCAGGGCAAGAGACCCAGTACTTC.

This chain links TRBV11-2 with TRBJ2-7; the match to TRBD2 covers 7 bases. V was pared by 5 bases and J by 5 bases, with 9 bases of the junction left unmatched. Germline-derived CDR1 and CDR2 are SGHAT and FQNNGV. The CDR3 spans 14 residues. CDR3: CASSPPPGGDEQYF. As DNA, the CDR3 is TGTGCCAGCAGCCCCCCACCTGGGGGGGACGAGCAGTACTTC.

This clone has just a few counts. The V gene is TRBV7-9, the J gene TRBJ2-7; D is perhaps TRBD1 or TRBD2 (5 bases each). From germline, CDR1 is SEHNR and CDR2 FQNEAQ (reference sequence). V was clipped by 1 base and J by 6 bases, with 19 bases between them. The CDR3 runs 16 residues. Here the CDR3 DNA reads TGTGCCAGCAGCTTAGACCTGCAGGGCCCCGGGGCCGAGCAGTACTTC. As protein: CASSLDLQGPGAEQYF. Based on the CDR3 plus reference TRBV7-9 and TRBJ2-7, the full variable domain is DTGVSQNPRHKITKRGQNVTFRCDPISEHNRLYWYRQTLGQGPEFLTYFQNEAQLEKSRLLSDRFSAERPKGSFSTLEIQRTEQGDSAMYLCASSLDLQGPGAEQYFGPGTRLTVT.

The chain is built from TRBV6-5 and TRBJ2-1; 9 bases line up with TRBD2. In germline, CDR1 is MNHEY, CDR2 SVGAGI. There are 14 residues in the CDR3. Trimming took 5 bases from V and 4 from J; bases not matched to a gene: 3. The CDR3 DNA sequence: TGTGCCAGCAGTCGACTAGCGGCGTACAATGAGCAGTTCTTC. Protein sequence: CASSRLAAYNEQFF.

The genes are TRBV11-2 and TRBJ2-2, with TRBD2 as a possible D gene (5 bases). Trimming removed 3 bases from V and 6 bases from J, with 8 bases in between. This CDR3 region has 13 residues. Germline V gene lookup returns CDR1 SGHAT and CDR2 FQNNGV. This chain's CDR3 is CASSLREAGELFF. The CDR3 nucleotides read TGTGCCAGCAGCTTGAGGGAAGCCGGGGAGCTGTTTTTT.

This clone was picked up a small number of times. The rearrangement joins TRBV21-1 to TRBJ2-7; the D call TRBD2 from the table was never checked on the DNA. TRBV21-1 corresponds to a pseudogene. The CDR3 has 14 residues. The CDR3 DNA reads as TGTGCCAGCAGCAAAGGCCCGACTAGGGCGGAGCAGTACTTC. Amino acid sequence: CASSKGPTRAEQYF.